In this sample, the clone carrying this TCR beta chain turned up many times. The antigen is not known. These data are taken from a study of Graves' ophthalmopathy and Graves' hyperthyroidism. No donor had other autoimmune disease, uncontrolled infection, pregnancy or lactation. Amplification from RNA transcripts yielded the TCR beta CDR3 regions. RT-PCR in the first round used HTBI primers; a second-round multiplex PCR followed. TCRdb re-analysed the multiplex PCR reads in MiXCR, keeping a single row per CDR3 protein. Of about 370,000 distinct CDR3 sequences in the sample, about a sixth were seen once. Germline V lookup: CDR1 MNHEY, CDR2 SVGEGT. CDR3 length: 13 residues. V lost 6 bases to trimming and J lost 3 bases, with 11 bases between them. Overall study results and limits: The majority of expanded thyroid clonotypes above 0.001 frequency also occurred in blood.

The chain couples TRBV6-2 or TRBV6-3 to TRBJ2-5, with D tentatively TRBD1 (5 bases). Sequenced input: peripheral blood. This receptor was obtained from an adult woman with stable Graves' hyperthyroidism. CDR3: CASREGAKETQYF. The CDR3, as DNA: TGTGCCAGCAGGGAAGGGGCGAAAGAGACCCAGTACTTC.